This record covers a single TCR beta chain. Its antigen remains unidentified. Via 5' RACE with UMI labels, TRB cDNA libraries were prepared. With the 5' RACE reads reprocessed, TCRdb shows one record per CDR3 protein and no DNA. This sample carries about 3,400 distinct CDR3 sequences, with 2.2% going to the ten biggest clones. Germline assignment: CDR1 KGHDR and CDR2 SFDVKD. The CDR3 is 13 residues long. These data belong to a study of CXCR3-negative and CXCR3-positive naive CD8 T cells. Study background: Each library gave roughly 1.4 +/- 0.3 million of roughly 130 million TRB reads.

Regarding the study as a whole: Most assays used freshly isolated PBMCs, as cryopreservation partially reduced CXCR3.

Triplicate 300,000-cell sorts were made of each CD8+ T cell subset. CD45RO-CCR7+CD27+CD95- defined naive CD8+ T cells. Specimen: naive CXCR3- CD8+ T cells from blood. Subset meaning: CD45RO-CCR7+CD27+CD95- naive CD8+ T cells lacking CXCR3 (TNR3-). The chain is built from TRBV24-1 and TRBJ2-1; no DNA is available, so the TRBD1 call from TCRdb remains unchecked. This TCR was recovered from a human donor in good health. Some clones in this sample may be carry-over from other donors' samples. The CDR3 region is CATQGQNSGEQFF.